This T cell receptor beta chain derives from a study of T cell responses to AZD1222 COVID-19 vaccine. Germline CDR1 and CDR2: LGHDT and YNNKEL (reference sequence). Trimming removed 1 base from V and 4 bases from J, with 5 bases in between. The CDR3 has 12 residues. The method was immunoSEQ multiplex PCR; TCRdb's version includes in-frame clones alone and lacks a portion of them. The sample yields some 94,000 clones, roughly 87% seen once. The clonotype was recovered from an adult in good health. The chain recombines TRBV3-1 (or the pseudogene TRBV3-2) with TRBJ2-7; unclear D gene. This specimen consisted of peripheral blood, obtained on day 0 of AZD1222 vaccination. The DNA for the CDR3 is TGTGCCAGCAGCCAAGTAGTTTACGAGCAGTACTTC. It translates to CASSQVVYEQYF.